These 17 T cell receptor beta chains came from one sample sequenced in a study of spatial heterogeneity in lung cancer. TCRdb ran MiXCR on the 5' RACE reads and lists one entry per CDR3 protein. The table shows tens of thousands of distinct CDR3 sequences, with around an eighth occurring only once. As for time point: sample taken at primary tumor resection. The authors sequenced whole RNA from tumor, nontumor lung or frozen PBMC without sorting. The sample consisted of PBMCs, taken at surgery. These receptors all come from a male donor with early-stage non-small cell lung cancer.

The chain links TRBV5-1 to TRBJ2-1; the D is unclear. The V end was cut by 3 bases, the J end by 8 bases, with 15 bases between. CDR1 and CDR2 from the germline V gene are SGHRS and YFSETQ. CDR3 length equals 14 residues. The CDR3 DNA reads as TGCGCCAGCAGCTCTTGGGCAGTCCCGGATGAGCAGTTCTTC. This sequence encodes CASSSWAVPDEQFF.

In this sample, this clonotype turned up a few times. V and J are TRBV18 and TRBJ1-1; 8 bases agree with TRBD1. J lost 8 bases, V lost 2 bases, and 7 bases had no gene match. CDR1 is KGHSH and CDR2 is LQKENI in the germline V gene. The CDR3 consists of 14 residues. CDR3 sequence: CASSPVGQGAEAFF. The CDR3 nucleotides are TGTGCCAGCTCACCAGTGGGGCAGGGGGCCGAAGCTTTCTTT.

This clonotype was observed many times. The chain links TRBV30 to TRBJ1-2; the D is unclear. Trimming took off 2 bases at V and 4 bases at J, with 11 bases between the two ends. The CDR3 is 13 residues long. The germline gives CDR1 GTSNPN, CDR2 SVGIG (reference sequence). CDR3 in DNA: TGTGCCTGGAGTCTGCTGGATCCCTATGGCTACACCTTC. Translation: CAWSLLDPYGYTF.

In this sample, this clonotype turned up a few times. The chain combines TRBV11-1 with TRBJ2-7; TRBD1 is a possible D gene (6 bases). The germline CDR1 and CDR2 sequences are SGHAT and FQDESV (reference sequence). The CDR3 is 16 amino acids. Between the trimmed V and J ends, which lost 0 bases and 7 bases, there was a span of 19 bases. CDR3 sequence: CASSLAQFGQSWEQYF. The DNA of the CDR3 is TGTGCCAGCAGCTTAGCCCAATTTGGACAGTCTTGGGAGCAGTACTTC.

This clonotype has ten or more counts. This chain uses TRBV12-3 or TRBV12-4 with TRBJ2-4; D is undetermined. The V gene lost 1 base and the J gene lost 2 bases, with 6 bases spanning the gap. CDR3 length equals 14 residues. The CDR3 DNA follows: TGTGCCAGCAGTTTAGGGCATACCAAAAACATTCAGTACTTC. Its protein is CASSLGHTKNIQYF.

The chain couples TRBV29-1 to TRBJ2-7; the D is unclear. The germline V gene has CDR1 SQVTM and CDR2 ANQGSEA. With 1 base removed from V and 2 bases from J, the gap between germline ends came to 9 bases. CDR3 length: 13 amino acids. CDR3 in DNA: TGCAGCGTTGAAGGAGTAAGCCCCTACGAGCAGTACTTC. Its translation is CSVEGVSPYEQYF.

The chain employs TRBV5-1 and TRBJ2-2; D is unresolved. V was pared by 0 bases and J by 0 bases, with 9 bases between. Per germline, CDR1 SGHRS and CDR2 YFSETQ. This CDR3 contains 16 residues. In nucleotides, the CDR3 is TGCGCCAGCAGCTTGGAGACGGGCACGAACACCGGGGAGCTGTTTTTT. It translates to CASSLETGTNTGELFF.

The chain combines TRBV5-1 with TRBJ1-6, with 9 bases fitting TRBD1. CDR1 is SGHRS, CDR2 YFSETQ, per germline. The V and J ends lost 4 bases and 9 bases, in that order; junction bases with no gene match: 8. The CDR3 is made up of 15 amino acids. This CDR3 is CASSPRTGEGSPLHF. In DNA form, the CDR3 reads TGCGCCAGCAGCCCACGGACAGGGGAGGGTTCACCCCTCCACTTT.

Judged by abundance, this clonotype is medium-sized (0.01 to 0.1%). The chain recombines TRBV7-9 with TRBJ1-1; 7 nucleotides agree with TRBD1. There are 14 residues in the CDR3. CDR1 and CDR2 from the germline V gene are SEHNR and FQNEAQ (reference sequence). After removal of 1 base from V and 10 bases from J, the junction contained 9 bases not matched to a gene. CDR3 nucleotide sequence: TGTGCCAGCAGCTTAGAGGAGGGGGCCGGTGGAGCTTTCTTT. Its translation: CASSLEEGAGGAFF.

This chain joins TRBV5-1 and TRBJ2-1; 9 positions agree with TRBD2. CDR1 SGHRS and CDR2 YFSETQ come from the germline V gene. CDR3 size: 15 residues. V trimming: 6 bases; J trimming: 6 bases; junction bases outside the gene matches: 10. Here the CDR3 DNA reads TGCGCCAGCACCTCAGCGGGGGGAGAGCGCAATGAGCAGTTCTTC. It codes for CASTSAGGERNEQFF.

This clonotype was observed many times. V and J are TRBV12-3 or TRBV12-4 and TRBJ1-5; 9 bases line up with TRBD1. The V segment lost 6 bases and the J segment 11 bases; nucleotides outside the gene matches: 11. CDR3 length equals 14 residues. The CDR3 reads CASSLGTGPRAQHF. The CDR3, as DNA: TGTGCCAGCAGCCTGGGGACAGGGCCTCGGGCCCAGCATTTT.

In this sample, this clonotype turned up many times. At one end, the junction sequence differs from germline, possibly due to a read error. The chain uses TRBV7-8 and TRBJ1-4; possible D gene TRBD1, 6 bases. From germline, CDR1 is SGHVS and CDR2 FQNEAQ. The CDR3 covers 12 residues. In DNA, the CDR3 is TGTGCCAGCAGCTCTCAGGGGAGCGAGGTTCATTTT. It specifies CASSSQGSEVHF.

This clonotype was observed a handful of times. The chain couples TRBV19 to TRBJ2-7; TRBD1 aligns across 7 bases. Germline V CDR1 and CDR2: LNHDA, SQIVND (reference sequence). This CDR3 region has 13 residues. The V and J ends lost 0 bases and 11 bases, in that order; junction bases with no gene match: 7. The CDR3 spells CASSIETGAGEYF. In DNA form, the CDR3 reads TGTGCCAGTAGTATAGAAACAGGGGCCGGGGAGTACTTC. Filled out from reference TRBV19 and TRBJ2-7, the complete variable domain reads DGGITQSPKYLFRKEGQNVTLSCEQNLNHDAMYWYRQDPGQGLRLIYYSQIVNDFQKGDIAEGYSVSREKKESFPLTVTSAQKNPTAFYLCASSIETGAGEYFGPGTRLTVT.

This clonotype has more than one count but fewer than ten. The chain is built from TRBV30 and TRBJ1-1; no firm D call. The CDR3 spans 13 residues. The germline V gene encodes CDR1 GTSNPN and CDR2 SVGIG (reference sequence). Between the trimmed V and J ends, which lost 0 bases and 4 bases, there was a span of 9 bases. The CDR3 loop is CAWSVSDSTEAFF. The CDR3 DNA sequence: TGTGCCTGGAGTGTTAGCGACTCCACTGAAGCTTTCTTT.

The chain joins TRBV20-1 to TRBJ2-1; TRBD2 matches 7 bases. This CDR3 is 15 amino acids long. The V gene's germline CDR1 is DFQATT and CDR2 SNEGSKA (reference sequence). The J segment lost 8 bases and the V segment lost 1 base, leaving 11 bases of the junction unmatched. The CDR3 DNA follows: TGCAGTGCTAGAGGGGCTAGCGGACTCTGGGATGAGCAGTTCTTC. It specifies CSARGASGLWDEQFF.

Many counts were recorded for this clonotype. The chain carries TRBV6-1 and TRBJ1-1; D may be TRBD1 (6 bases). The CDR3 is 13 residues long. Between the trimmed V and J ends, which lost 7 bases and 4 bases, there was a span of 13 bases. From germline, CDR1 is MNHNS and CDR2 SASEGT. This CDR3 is CASNVGGLTEAFF. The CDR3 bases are TGTGCCAGCAACGTGGGGGGGCTCACTGAAGCTTTCTTT.

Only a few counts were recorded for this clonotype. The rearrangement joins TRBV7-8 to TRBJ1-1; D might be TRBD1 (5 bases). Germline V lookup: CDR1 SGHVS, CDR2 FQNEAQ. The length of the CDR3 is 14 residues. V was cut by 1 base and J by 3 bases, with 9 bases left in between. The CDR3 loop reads CASSLVTRDTEAFF. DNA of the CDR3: TGTGCCAGCAGCTTAGTTACCAGGGACACTGAAGCTTTCTTT.